This T cell receptor (beta chain) came from a study of blood T cells in healthy people across ages. The germline CDR1 and CDR2 sequences are SEHNR and FQNEAQ (reference sequence). This CDR3 region has 16 residues. After removal of 5 bases from V and 5 bases from J, the junction contained 13 bases not matched to a gene. Then a second PCR, running about 7 to 11 cycles, was carried out with a sample-barcoded 5' primer and a J-beta primer mix. TCRdb ran MiXCR on the 5' RACE reads and lists one entry per CDR3 protein. The sample includes fewer than 2 million distinct CDR3 sequences, roughly 43% of them seen just once.

The source of this sequence is a human donor in good health. The sequenced sample consisted of blood. This chain connects TRBV7-9 to TRBJ2-7; TRBD1 agrees at 9 bases. CDR3 DNA sequence: TGTGCCAGCAGCGCAACAGGGGGCCCAAGTAGGGACGAGCAGTACTTC. It yields the protein CASSATGGPSRDEQYF. Variable domain in full (rest from reference TRBV7-9 and TRBJ2-7): DTGVSQNPRHKITKRGQNVTFRCDPISEHNRLYWYRQTLGQGPEFLTYFQNEAQLEKSRLLSDRFSAERPKGSFSTLEIQRTEQGDSAMYLCASSATGGPSRDEQYFGPGTRLTVT.